These 25 T cell receptor beta chains originate from one sample sequenced in a study of regulatory T cells in long-lasting Graves disease. Time point in this sample: persistent/refractory GD, antithyroid drugs over 5 years with positive TRAb. From PBMCs, RNA was extracted and then used to make the TCR library. iRepertoire HTBI primers and Arm-PCR of CDR3 regions built TCR beta libraries. TCRdb called the multiplex PCR reads again in MiXCR, with one record for every CDR3 protein. The repertoire holds under 450,000 distinct CDR3 sequences, around 20% seen once, with over 25% in the top ten. The source was peripheral blood mononuclear cells (PBMCs), collected when the disease was refractory, from a patient treated with antithyroid drugs. The receptors were sampled from a female donor with Graves disease.

With regard to this clonotype: This may be a read error, as it is one base from a much larger clone. This chain joins TRBV30 and TRBJ1-2; D is perhaps TRBD1 (6 bases). Germline-derived CDR1 and CDR2 are GTSNPN and SVGIG (reference sequence). This CDR3 has 16 amino acids. In DNA form, the CDR3 reads TGTGTCCTTCGAGGGGGAGTTTGGGAGGCTAACTATGGCTACACCTTC. Translation: CVLRGGVWEANYGYTF. The whole variable domain, filled in from reference TRBV30 and TRBJ1-2, reads SQTIHQWPATLVQPVGSPLSLECTVEGTSNPNLYWYRQAAGRGLQLLFYSVGIGQISSEVPQNLSASRPQDRQFILSSKKLLLSDSGFYLCVLRGGVWEANYGYTFGSGTRLTVV.

For this clonotype: The junction and the germline gene differ at one end; a read error may be behind it. The chain employs TRBV2 and TRBJ2-4; D gene unclear. The CDR3 runs to 15 residues. Germline lookup yields CDR1 SNHLY and CDR2 FYNNEI. CDR3 in amino acids: CASSEEEIAKNIKYF. The CDR3 coding sequence is TGTGCCAGCAGTGAAGAGGAGATAGCCAAAAACATTAAGTACTTC. Combining the CDR3 with reference TRBV2 and TRBJ2-4 gives the whole variable domain EPEVTQTPSHQVTQMGQEVILRCVPISNHLYFYWYRQILGQKVEFLVSFYNNEISEKSEIFDDQFSVERPDGSNFTLKIRSTKLEDSAMYFCASSEEEIAKNIKYFGAGTRLSVL.

The chain is built from TRBV19 and TRBJ1-1, with D possibly being TRBD1 (5 bases). Trimming took 6 bases from V and 1 from J, leaving 15 bases between them. This CDR3 comprises 15 residues. Germline lookup yields CDR1 LNHDA and CDR2 SQIVND (reference sequence). The CDR3 nucleotides read TGTGCCAGTAGGTCGTTGGGGCAGGCGAACACTGAAGCTTTCTTT. It specifies CASRSLGQANTEAFF.

This clonotype was observed a handful of times. The V and J genes are TRBV7-2 and TRBJ1-1; D may be TRBD1 (6 bases). Trimming pared 5 bases from V and 10 bases from J, leaving 14 bases between. Per the germline V gene, CDR1 is SGHTA and CDR2 is FQGNSA. The CDR3 has 12 amino acids. CDR3 bases: TGTGCCAGCAGCCGATTAACAGGGCCAGCTTTCTTT. Protein: CASSRLTGPAFF.

The chain recombines TRBV29-1 with TRBJ2-7; 14 bases match TRBD2. The CDR3 consists of 15 residues. The J segment lost 2 bases and the V segment lost 4 bases, leaving 4 bases of the junction unmatched. Germline V lookup: CDR1 SQVTM, CDR2 ANQGSEA. The CDR3: CSVARLAGGPYEQYF. The DNA of the CDR3 is TGCAGCGTTGCAAGACTAGCGGGAGGGCCCTACGAGCAGTACTTC.

This clonotype was counted ten times or more. The chain links TRBV2 to TRBJ2-3, with D perhaps matching TRBD1 or TRBD2 (7 bases each). The CDR3 length is 14 residues. With 7 bases removed from V and 4 bases from J, the gap between germline ends came to 15 bases. CDR1 is SNHLY, CDR2 FYNNEI, per germline. CDR3 residues: CASTYRGGADTQYF. In DNA, the CDR3 is TGTGCCAGCACCTACAGGGGAGGGGCAGATACGCAGTATTTT.

This chain connects TRBV30 to TRBJ2-7, with a weak D call TRBD1 (6 bases). Per the germline V gene, CDR1 is GTSNPN and CDR2 is SVGIG (reference sequence). The CDR3 length is 14 residues. Trimming removed 7 bases at V and 2 bases at J, with 18 bases between. The CDR3 DNA is TGTGCCTCGGGACATCCATTGGGCCCCTACGAGCAGTACTTC. Translating it yields CASGHPLGPYEQYF.

V usage is TRBV9 and J usage is TRBJ1-1; 7 positions agree with TRBD1. The CDR3 contains 14 residues. Looked up from germline, CDR1 is SGDLS and CDR2 is YYNGEE. Trimming cost V 6 bases and J 4 bases; bases outside gene matches: 9. The CDR3 region has the DNA TGTGCCAGCACCCCGACAGGGATGACCACTGAAGCTTTCTTT. It codes for CASTPTGMTTEAFF.

This clonotype appeared many times. The CDR3 bases are TGTGCCAGCAGCCGGACTAGCGGGGACACAGATACGCAGTATTTT. Translated, it gives CASSRTSGDTDTQYF. The genes are TRBV12-3 or TRBV12-4 and TRBJ2-3; 12 bases map to TRBD2. The CDR3 extends over 15 amino acids. Losses at the gene ends were 6 bases for V and 2 bases for J; bases not matched to a gene: 3.

This clonotype was recorded many times. The chain carries TRBV28 and TRBJ1-6, with TRBD1 identical over 7 bases. Germline V CDR1 and CDR2: MDHEN, SYDVKM. The CDR3 runs to 12 residues. CDR3 in amino acids: CAFGQASSPLHF. In DNA, the CDR3 is TGTGCTTTCGGACAGGCAAGTTCACCCCTCCACTTT.

This clonotype has a handful of counts. V usage is TRBV6-5 and J usage is TRBJ1-5, with a possible D match to TRBD1 (5 bases). From germline, CDR1 is MNHEY and CDR2 SVGAGI. Trimming took off 4 bases at V and 4 bases at J, with 17 bases between the two ends. The CDR3 consists of 16 residues. CDR3 sequence (DNA): TGTGCCAGCAGTTCCCCGGTGGGGCAGGGAAATCAGCCCCAGCATTTT. Encoded protein: CASSSPVGQGNQPQHF.

This clonotype was picked up many times. This rearrangement joins TRBV6-1 to TRBJ2-5, with 7 bases aligning to TRBD2. The V gene's germline CDR1 is MNHNS and CDR2 SASEGT. CDR3 length equals 14 residues. V gave up 3 bases and J gave up 9 bases; unmatched junction bases: 10. The CDR3 DNA is TGTGCCAGCAGTGAGACCGGGACTATAGCGTCCCAGTACTTC. Protein sequence: CASSETGTIASQYF.

This clonotype was detected many times. The chain recombines TRBV30 with TRBJ1-2; D might be TRBD1 (5 bases). Germline values: CDR1 GTSNPN, CDR2 SVGIG (reference sequence). With 3 bases removed from V and 8 bases from J, the gap between germline ends came to 16 bases. The CDR3 is made up of 13 amino acids. The CDR3 bases are TGTGCCTGGAGGAGACGGGGGACCCTCGGCTACACCTTC. Protein sequence: CAWRRRGTLGYTF.

The chain joins TRBV5-1 to TRBJ1-1; TRBD1 is a possible D gene (5 bases). The ends were cut back, 10 bases at V and 1 base at J, with 20 bases in the middle. Germline-derived CDR1 and CDR2 are SGHRS and YFSETQ. This CDR3 spans 15 amino acids. The CDR3 sequence: CASGQGIGPNTEAFF. The CDR3 bases are TGCGCCTCAGGACAAGGCATCGGACCGAACACTGAAGCTTTCTTT.

Details on this clonotype: This may be a read error, as it is one base from a much larger clone. The chain joins TRBV12-3 or TRBV12-4 to TRBJ1-6; no clear D gene. The CDR3 totals 12 residues. Trimming stripped 4 bases from V and 8 bases from J, with 6 bases between. CDR3 in DNA: TGTGCCAGCAGTTATGGGGATTCACCCCTCCACTTT. Amino acids: CASSYGDSPLHF.

In this sample, this clonotype turned up many times. The chain couples TRBV28 to TRBJ1-5, with a weak D call TRBD1 (5 bases). CDR3 length: 15 residues. Trimming removed 6 bases from V and 0 bases from J, with 12 bases in between. Germline CDR1 is MDHEN and CDR2 is SYDVKM. Here the CDR3 DNA reads TGTGCCAGCAGCTTGGGGCAGATTAGCAATCAGCCCCAGCATTTT. It codes for CASSLGQISNQPQHF.

This clonotype came up a few times. This chain joins TRBV29-1 and TRBJ1-4; 10 bases agree with TRBD1. V lost 4 bases and J lost 4; bases outside the gene matches: 3. This CDR3 comprises 14 residues. The germline V gene encodes CDR1 SQVTM and CDR2 ANQGSEA. This CDR3 is CSVGGDRGNEKLFF. The CDR3 DNA sequence: TGCAGCGTTGGTGGGGACAGGGGTAATGAAAAACTGTTTTTT.

In this sample, this clonotype turned up many times. The gene calls are TRBV27 and TRBJ2-7, with 9 bases identical to TRBD1. The V gene end was trimmed by 3 bases and the J gene end by 5 bases; junction bases not matched to a gene: 11. CDR1 is MNHEY, CDR2 SMNVEV, per germline (reference sequence). The CDR3 sequence is 16 residues long. CDR3 bases: TGTGCCAGCAGTTTGTTCCTGGGACAGGGTCAACACGAGCAGTACTTC. Translating gives CASSLFLGQGQHEQYF.

The sample holds many counts of this clonotype. This chain connects TRBV30 to TRBJ2-2; no clear D. The CDR3 runs to 11 residues. Between the trimmed V and J ends, which lost 8 bases and 5 bases, there was a span of 9 bases. The V gene's germline CDR1 is GTSNPN and CDR2 SVGIG (reference sequence). CDR3 coding DNA: TGTGCCACCCAAGGGACCGGGGAGCTGTTTTTT. Translating gives CATQGTGELFF.

In this sample, this clonotype turned up a few times. The chain carries TRBV3-1 and TRBJ2-7; D perhaps matches TRBD2 (6 bases). The germline V gene has CDR1 LGHDT and CDR2 YNNKEL (reference sequence). V gave up 1 base and J gave up 2 bases, with 12 bases separating them. The CDR3 sequence is 15 residues long. The CDR3 region has the DNA TGTGCCAGCAGCCAAGTGGGGGGAGTGGCCTACGAGCAGTACTTC. It translates to CASSQVGGVAYEQYF.

DNA of the CDR3: TGCAGCGTTGGGACAGGGGGCGGTGAAAAACTGTTTTTT. It specifies CSVGTGGGEKLFF. The genes are TRBV29-1 and TRBJ1-4; 11 positions agree with TRBD1. Trimming at V came to 4 bases and at J to 7 bases, leaving 2 bases not matched to a gene. Germline V lookup: CDR1 SQVTM, CDR2 ANQGSEA. The CDR3 sequence is 13 residues long.

At least ten counts were recorded for this clonotype. This rearrangement joins TRBV7-9 to TRBJ2-6, with D perhaps matching TRBD2 (5 bases). Between the trimmed V and J ends, which lost 0 bases and 1 base, there was a span of 10 bases. The CDR3 loop spans 17 amino acids. The germline V gene has CDR1 SEHNR and CDR2 FQNEAQ (reference sequence). The CDR3: CASSLADYRSGANVLTF. For the CDR3, the DNA is TGTGCCAGCAGCTTAGCAGACTACCGATCTGGGGCCAACGTCCTGACTTTC.

About this clonotype itself: A much larger clone is a single base away; this may be a read error. This rearrangement joins TRBV29-1 to TRBJ1-2; D is undetermined. Germline V lookup: CDR1 SQVTM, CDR2 ANQGSEA. CDR3 length: 13 residues. CDR3 sequence: CGVEGWADYGYTF. The CDR3, as DNA: TGCGGCGTTGAAGGGTGGGCAGACTATGGCTACACCTTC.

This sequence joins TRBV7-9 and TRBJ2-1; 9 nucleotides match TRBD1. In germline, CDR1 is SEHNR, CDR2 FQNEAQ (reference sequence). The CDR3 has 13 residues. V was pared by 8 bases and J by 7 bases, with 6 bases of the junction left unmatched. The CDR3, as DNA: TGTGCCAGCGGAACCGGGACAGGGAATGAGCAGTTCTTC. Its translation is CASGTGTGNEQFF.

The chain links TRBV20-1 to TRBJ1-5; maybe TRBD1 (5 bases). Trimming removed 2 bases at V and 6 bases at J, with 11 bases between. The CDR3 is 13 residues long. The germline CDR1 and CDR2 sequences are DFQATT and SNEGSKA (reference sequence). CDR3 nucleotide sequence: TGCAGTGCTAGACCGGGGGGATTTCAGCCCCAGCATTTT. Translated, it gives CSARPGGFQPQHF.